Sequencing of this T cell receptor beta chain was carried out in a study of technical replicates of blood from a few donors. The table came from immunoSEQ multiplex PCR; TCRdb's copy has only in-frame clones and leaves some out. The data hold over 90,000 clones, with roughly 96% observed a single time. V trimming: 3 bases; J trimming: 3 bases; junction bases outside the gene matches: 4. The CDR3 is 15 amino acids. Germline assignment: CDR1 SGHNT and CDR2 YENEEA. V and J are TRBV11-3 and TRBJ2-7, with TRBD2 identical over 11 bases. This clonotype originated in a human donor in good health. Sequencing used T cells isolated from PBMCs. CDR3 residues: CASSLTSGAFYEQYF. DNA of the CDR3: TGTGCCAGCAGCTTGACTAGCGGGGCATTCTACGAGCAGTACTTC.